Listed here are 21 T cell receptor beta chains from one sample, sequenced in a study of T cells in Graves' hyperthyroidism and ophthalmopathy. RNA transcripts served as the template for amplifying TCR beta CDR3 regions. First-round RT-PCR with HTBI primers amplified the TCR CDR3 region. TCRdb re-derived calls from the multiplex PCR reads in MiXCR, one entry per CDR3 protein. The data contain over 250,000 distinct CDR3 sequences, roughly 22% of them singletons. Sample: blood. These receptor sequences come from a man under 40 with Graves' ophthalmopathy.

This clonotype has at least ten counts. This chain joins TRBV12-3 or TRBV12-4 and TRBJ2-7; 8 bases map to TRBD1. The CDR3 runs to 18 residues. Unmatched junction bases numbered 17, after V lost 3 bases and J lost 4 bases. CDR3 residues: CASSFAGTGLPLGYEQYF. DNA of the CDR3: TGTGCCAGCAGTTTCGCCGGGACAGGCCTTCCTTTGGGTTACGAGCAGTACTTC.

On this clonotype itself: Since a much larger clone is just one base distant, this may be a read error. The chain recombines TRBV2 with TRBJ2-2, with 9 bases lining up with TRBD2. The CDR3 totals 15 residues. Germline V gene sequence: CDR1 SNHLY, CDR2 FYNNEI. Here the CDR3 DNA reads TGTGCCACACCAGCTTCTAGCGGGAAGACCGGGGAGCTGTCTTTT. This gives the protein CATPASSGKTGELSF.

This clonotype occurred many times. The CDR3 nucleotides read TGTGCCAGCAGTTTTGGGAAGAATCAGCCCCAGCATTTT. Translation gives CASSFGKNQPQHF. This chain uses TRBV12-3 or TRBV12-4 with TRBJ1-5; D gene ambiguous. The CDR3 runs to 13 residues. Trimming took 3 bases from V and 4 from J, leaving 7 bases between them.

This clonotype was picked up a small number of times. The CDR3, as DNA: TGCGCCAGCAGCCAAGGGACTAGCCGGGCAGATACGCAGTATTTT. It translates to CASSQGTSRADTQYF. The J gene is TRBJ2-3, the V gene TRBV4-1; 8 nucleotides agree with TRBD2. The CDR3 sequence is 15 residues long. Losses at the gene ends were 1 base for V and 4 bases for J; bases not matched to a gene: 4. In germline, CDR1 is MGHRA, CDR2 YSYEKL.

Only a few counts were recorded for this clonotype. The rearrangement uses TRBV3-1 and TRBJ1-6; 8 nucleotides line up with TRBD1. Losses at the gene ends were 3 bases for V and 7 bases for J; bases not matched to a gene: 8. The CDR3 covers 16 residues. Germline V gives CDR1 LGHDT, CDR2 YNNKEL (reference sequence). The CDR3, as DNA: TGTGCCAGCAGCCAGGTTCCGGACAGGGCCAATTCACCCCTCCACTTT. Its protein is CASSQVPDRANSPLHF.

This clonotype showed up just a few times. V usage is TRBV20-1 and J usage is TRBJ2-5, with 9 bases that match TRBD2. The ends lost 0 bases at V and 4 bases at J; junction bases unmatched: 6. CDR1 DFQATT and CDR2 SNEGSKA come from the germline V gene (reference sequence). This CDR3 has 15 residues. CDR3 nucleotides: TGCAGTGCTAGAGATCCGGCGGGAGGGCTAGAGACCCAGTACTTC. Translating it yields CSARDPAGGLETQYF.

This clonotype turned up a few times. This chain connects TRBV6-4 to TRBJ1-1; no reliable D call. The CDR3 runs to 13 residues. The germline V gene has CDR1 MRHNA and CDR2 SNTAGT. With 4 bases removed from V and 1 base from J, the gap between germline ends came to 7 bases. CDR3 coding DNA: TGTGCCAGCAGTGGAACACCGAACACTGAAGCTTTCTTT. The encoded protein is CASSGTPNTEAFF.

This clonotype was detected a few times. The rearrangement joins TRBV19 to TRBJ2-3; 7 nucleotides agree with TRBD1. Germline V gives CDR1 LNHDA, CDR2 SQIVND (reference sequence). The CDR3 length is 13 residues. V lost 5 bases and J lost 6; bases outside the gene matches: 5. The CDR3 reads CASSDRAVDTQYF. Written as DNA, the CDR3 is TGTGCCAGTAGTGACAGGGCCGTGGATACGCAGTATTTT.

V gene TRBV7-8 combines with J gene TRBJ1-5, with D uncertain. The CDR3 runs 15 residues. The V gene lost 1 base and the J gene lost 0 bases, with 7 bases spanning the gap. Germline CDR1 is SGHVS and CDR2 is FQNEAQ. In DNA form, the CDR3 reads TGTGCCAGCAGCTTAGATCTGGTTAGCAATCAGCCCCAGCATTTT. Amino acids: CASSLDLVSNQPQHF.

This sequence joins TRBV6-1 and TRBJ1-3; no definite D call. V shed 7 bases and J shed 0 bases, with 7 bases lying between them. Per germline, CDR1 MNHNS and CDR2 SASEGT. The CDR3 is 13 residues long. The chain's CDR3 is CASTESSGNTIYF. The CDR3 DNA reads TGTGCCAGCACGGAGAGCTCTGGAAACACCATATATTTT.

The chain is built from TRBV18 and TRBJ2-1; D remains unclear. The germline V gene encodes CDR1 KGHSH and CDR2 LQKENI. V lost 3 bases to trimming and J lost 8 bases, with 8 bases between them. This CDR3 is built from 12 residues. The CDR3 loop is CASSPHGDEQFF. The CDR3 nucleotides are TGTGCCAGCTCACCGCATGGGGATGAGCAGTTCTTC.

The table lists this clonotype with a few counts. This chain uses TRBV6-1 with TRBJ2-1; D perhaps matches TRBD1 (5 bases). The germline CDR1 and CDR2 sequences are MNHNS and SASEGT. Trimming left V 6 bases short and J 7 bases short, with 16 bases between. The CDR3 covers 14 residues. The CDR3 DNA is TGTGCCAGCAGAGTGACAGAGATTCTTAATGAGCAGTTCTTC. Protein sequence: CASRVTEILNEQFF.

The chain employs TRBV5-1 and TRBJ2-3, with D perhaps being TRBD1 or TRBD2 (6 bases each). Germline V gives CDR1 SGHRS, CDR2 YFSETQ. V was cut by 4 bases and J by 0 bases, with 24 bases left in between. This CDR3 has 19 amino acids. CDR3 amino acids: CASSGAGGKTGLSTDTQYF. For the CDR3, the DNA is TGCGCCAGCAGCGGCGCCGGGGGAAAGACAGGTTTGAGCACAGATACGCAGTATTTT.

This clonotype was counted a few times. The chain joins TRBV12-3 or TRBV12-4 to TRBJ1-6; D is unclear. V lost 1 base and J lost 6, with 10 bases in between. This CDR3 spans 15 amino acids. The CDR3 loop is CASSLVGLRNSPLHF. Written as DNA, the CDR3 is TGTGCCAGCAGTTTAGTTGGTTTGCGTAATTCACCCCTCCACTTT.

V gene TRBV6-1 combines with J gene TRBJ1-2; 7 bases align to TRBD1. CDR3 length equals 14 residues. V lost 4 bases, J lost 8 bases, and 10 bases stayed unmatched. Germline-derived CDR1 and CDR2 are MNHNS and SASEGT. The CDR3 region has the DNA TGTGCCAGCAGTGTCAGCGGGACAGCTGGGGGCTACACCTTC. Protein product: CASSVSGTAGGYTF.

Worth noting for this clonotype: Mismatch with germline at one junction end may stem from a read error. The CDR3 DNA sequence: TGCAGCGCCCCGGGACAGGCTAAAAACATTCAGTGCTTC. It specifies CSAPGQAKNIQCF. The chain recombines TRBV20-1 with TRBJ2-4; 8 nucleotides align to TRBD1. Germline lookup yields CDR1 DFQATT and CDR2 SNEGSKA (reference sequence). There are 13 residues in the CDR3.

The table lists this clonotype with a few counts. The chain combines TRBV29-1 with TRBJ1-2; 7 bases fit TRBD1. With V trimmed by 7 bases and J by 4 bases, 9 bases remained unmatched. CDR1 and CDR2 from the germline V gene are SQVTM and ANQGSEA. The CDR3 contains 13 residues. The chain's CDR3 is CSAYVTGVYGYTF. The CDR3 nucleotides read TGCAGCGCTTACGTTACAGGGGTCTATGGCTACACCTTC. Variable domain in full (rest from reference TRBV29-1 and TRBJ1-2): SAVISQKPSRDICQRGTSLTIQCQVDSQVTMMFWYRQQPGQSLTLIATANQGSEATYESGFVIDKFPISRPNLTFSTLTVSNMSPEDSSIYLCSAYVTGVYGYTFGSGTRLTVV.

This clonotype turned up a few times. The V call is TRBV28, the J call TRBJ1-5; D is undetermined. The CDR3 is 14 residues long. CDR1 MDHEN and CDR2 SYDVKM come from the germline V gene. V lost 7 bases to trimming and J lost 0 bases, with 10 bases between them. This CDR3 is CASIVNRSNQPQHF. In DNA form, the CDR3 reads TGTGCCAGCATCGTAAATCGTAGCAATCAGCCCCAGCATTTT.

This clonotype has ten or more counts. This chain connects TRBV28 to TRBJ1-1; D not resolved. V lost 2 bases and J 7 bases, leaving 8 bases between the germline ends. This CDR3 contains 12 residues. Germline CDR1 reads MDHEN; CDR2 reads SYDVKM. The chain's CDR3 is CASSLPGLEAFF. The DNA of the CDR3 is TGTGCCAGCAGTTTACCAGGACTTGAAGCTTTCTTT.

This clonotype turned up a few times. The chain joins TRBV7-6 to TRBJ1-3; D is unclear. Germline assignment: CDR1 SGHVS and CDR2 FNYEAQ. The CDR3 runs 18 residues. V was pared by 1 base and J by 2 bases, with 18 bases between. CDR3 DNA: TGTGCCAGCAGCTTAGGTCCCGCATCGAGGTCCCCTGGAAACACCATATATTTT. Its protein is CASSLGPASRSPGNTIYF.

This clonotype was recorded a few times. Sequence at one end of the junction differs from germline and may be a read error. This sequence joins TRBV6-1 and TRBJ1-6, with a tentative D call TRBD1 (5 bases). CDR3 length equals 16 residues. Germline-derived CDR1 and CDR2 are MNHNS and SASEGT. The CDR3 loop reads CASRNAGTSNNSPLHF. Here the CDR3 DNA reads TGTGCCAGCAGAAATGCCGGGACCTCCAATAATTCACCCCTCCACTTT.